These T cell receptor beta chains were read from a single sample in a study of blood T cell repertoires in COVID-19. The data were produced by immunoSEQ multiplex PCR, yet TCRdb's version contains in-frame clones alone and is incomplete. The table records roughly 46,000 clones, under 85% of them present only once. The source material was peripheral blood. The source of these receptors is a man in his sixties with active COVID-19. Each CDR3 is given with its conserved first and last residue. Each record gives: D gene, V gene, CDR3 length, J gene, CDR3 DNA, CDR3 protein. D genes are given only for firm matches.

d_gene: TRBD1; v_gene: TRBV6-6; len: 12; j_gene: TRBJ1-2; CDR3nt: TGTGCCAGCCGGGACAGGGACTATGGCTACACCTTC; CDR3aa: CASRDRDYGYTF
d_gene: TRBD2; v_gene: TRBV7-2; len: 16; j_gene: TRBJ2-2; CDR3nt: TGTGCCAGCAGCTTAGTGGCAGTGGGGGGGGAGGAGGAGCTGTTTTTT; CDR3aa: CASSLVAVGGEEELFF
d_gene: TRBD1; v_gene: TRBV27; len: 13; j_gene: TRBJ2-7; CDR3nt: TGTGCCAGCAGTTTATGGCAGGGGGACGAGCAGTACTTC; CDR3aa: CASSLWQGDEQYF
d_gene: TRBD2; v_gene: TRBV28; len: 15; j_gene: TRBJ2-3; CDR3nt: TGTGCCAGTAGACTAGCGGGAGGATACACAGATACGCAGTATTTT; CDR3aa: CASRLAGGYTDTQYF
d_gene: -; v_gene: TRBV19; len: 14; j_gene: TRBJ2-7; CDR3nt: TGTGCCAGTAGTAGACAGGAGAGCTCCTACGAGCAGTACTTC; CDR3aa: CASSRQESSYEQYF
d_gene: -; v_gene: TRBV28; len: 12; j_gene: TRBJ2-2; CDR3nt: TGTGCCAGCAGAGGGGGGGCCGGGGAGCTGTTTTTT; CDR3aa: CASRGGAGELFF
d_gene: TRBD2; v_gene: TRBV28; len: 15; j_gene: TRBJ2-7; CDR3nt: TGTGCCAGCAGTTTAGGCCGAGCGGGGGCCGACGAGCAGTACTTC; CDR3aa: CASSLGRAGADEQYF
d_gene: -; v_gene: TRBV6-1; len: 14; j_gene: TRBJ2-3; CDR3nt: TGTGCCAGCAGTGAGGGGGCTGGCACAGATACGCAGTATTTT; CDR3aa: CASSEGAGTDTQYF
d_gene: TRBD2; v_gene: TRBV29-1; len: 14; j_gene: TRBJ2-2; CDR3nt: TGCAGCGTTGGACTAGCGGCCAACACCGGGGAGCTGTTTTTT; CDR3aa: CSVGLAANTGELFF
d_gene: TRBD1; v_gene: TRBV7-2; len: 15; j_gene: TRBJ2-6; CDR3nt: TGTGCCAGCAGCTTAGAGGGGGCCGGGGCCAACGTCCTGACTTTC; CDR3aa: CASSLEGAGANVLTF
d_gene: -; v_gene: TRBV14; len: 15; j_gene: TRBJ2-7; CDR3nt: TGTGCCAGCAGCCAAGGAAGCGGCGATTTCTACGAGCAGTACTTC; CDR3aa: CASSQGSGDFYEQYF
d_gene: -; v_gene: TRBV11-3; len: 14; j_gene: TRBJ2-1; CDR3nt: TGTGCCAGCAGCTTGAGAGGGAGCGGTGGTGAGCAGTTCTTC; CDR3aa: CASSLRGSGGEQFF
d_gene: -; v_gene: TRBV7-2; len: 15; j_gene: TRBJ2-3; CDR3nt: TGTGCCAGCAGCTTAGTTGTGGGAGTAGCGGATACGCAGTATTTT; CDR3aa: CASSLVVGVADTQYF
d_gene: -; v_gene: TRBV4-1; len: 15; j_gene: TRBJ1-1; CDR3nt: TGCGCCAGCAGCCAAGTTACAGGGCTAAACACTGAAGCTTTCTTT; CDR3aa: CASSQVTGLNTEAFF
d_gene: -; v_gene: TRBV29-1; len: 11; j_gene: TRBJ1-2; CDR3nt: TGCAGCGGTGGGGGCGACTATGGCTACACCTTC; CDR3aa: CSGGGDYGYTF